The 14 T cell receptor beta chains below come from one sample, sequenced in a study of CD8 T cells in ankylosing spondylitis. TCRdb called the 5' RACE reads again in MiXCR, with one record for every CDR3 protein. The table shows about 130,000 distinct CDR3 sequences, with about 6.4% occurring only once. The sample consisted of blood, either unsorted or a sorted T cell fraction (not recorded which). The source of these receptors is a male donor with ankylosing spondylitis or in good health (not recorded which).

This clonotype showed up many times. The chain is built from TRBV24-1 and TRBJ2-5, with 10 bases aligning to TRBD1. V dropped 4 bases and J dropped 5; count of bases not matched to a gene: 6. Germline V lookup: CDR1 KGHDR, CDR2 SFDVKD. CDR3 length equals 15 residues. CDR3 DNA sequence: TGTGCCACCAGTGAAGGGACAGGGGATACGGAGACCCAGTACTTC. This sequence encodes CATSEGTGDTETQYF.

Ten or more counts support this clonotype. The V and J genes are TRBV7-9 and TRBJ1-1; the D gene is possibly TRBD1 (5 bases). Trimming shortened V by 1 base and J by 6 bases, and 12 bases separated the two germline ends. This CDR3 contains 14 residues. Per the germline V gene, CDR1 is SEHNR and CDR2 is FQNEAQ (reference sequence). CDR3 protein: CASSLGGTVSEAFF. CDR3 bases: TGTGCCAGCAGCTTAGGCGGGACTGTCTCTGAAGCTTTCTTT. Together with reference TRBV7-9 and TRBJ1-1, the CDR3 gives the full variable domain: DTGVSQNPRHKITKRGQNVTFRCDPISEHNRLYWYRQTLGQGPEFLTYFQNEAQLEKSRLLSDRFSAERPKGSFSTLEIQRTEQGDSAMYLCASSLGGTVSEAFFGQGTRLTVV.

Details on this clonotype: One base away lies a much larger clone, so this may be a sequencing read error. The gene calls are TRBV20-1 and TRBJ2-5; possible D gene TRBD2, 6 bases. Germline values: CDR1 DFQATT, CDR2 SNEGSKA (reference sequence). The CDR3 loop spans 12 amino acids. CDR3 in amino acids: CGASLAWETQYF. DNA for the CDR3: TGCGGTGCTAGCCTAGCGTGGGAGACCCAGTACTTC.

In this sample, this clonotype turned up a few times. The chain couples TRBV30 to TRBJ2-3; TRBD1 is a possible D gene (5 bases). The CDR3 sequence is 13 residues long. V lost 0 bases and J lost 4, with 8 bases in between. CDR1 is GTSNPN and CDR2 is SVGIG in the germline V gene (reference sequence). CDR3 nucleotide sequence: TGTGCCTGGAGTGTCCTAGGGGCAGATACGCAGTATTTT. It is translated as CAWSVLGADTQYF.

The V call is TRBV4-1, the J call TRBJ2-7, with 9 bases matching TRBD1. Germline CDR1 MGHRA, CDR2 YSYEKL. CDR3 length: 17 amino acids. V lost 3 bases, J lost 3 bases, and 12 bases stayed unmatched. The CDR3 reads CASSQLTTGTGNYEQYF. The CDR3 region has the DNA TGCGCCAGCAGCCAGCTGACAACCGGGACAGGGAACTACGAGCAGTACTTC.

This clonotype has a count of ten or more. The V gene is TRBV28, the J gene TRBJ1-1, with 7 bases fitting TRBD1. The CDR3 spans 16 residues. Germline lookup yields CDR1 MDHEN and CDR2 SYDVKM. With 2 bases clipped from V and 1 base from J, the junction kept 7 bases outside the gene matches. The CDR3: CASSLAQGQWNTEAFF. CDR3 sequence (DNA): TGTGCCAGCAGTTTAGCCCAGGGACAGTGGAACACTGAAGCTTTCTTT.

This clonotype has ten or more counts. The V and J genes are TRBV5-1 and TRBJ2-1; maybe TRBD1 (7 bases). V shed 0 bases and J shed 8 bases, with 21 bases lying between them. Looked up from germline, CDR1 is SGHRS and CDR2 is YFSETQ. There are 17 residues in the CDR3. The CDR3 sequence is CASSLVKLVTGRYEQFF. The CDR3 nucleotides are TGCGCCAGCAGCTTGGTAAAACTAGTGACAGGGAGGTATGAGCAGTTCTTC. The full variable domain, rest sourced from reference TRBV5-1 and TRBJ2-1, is KAGVTQTPRYLIKTRGQQVTLSCSPISGHRSVSWYQQTPGQGLQFLFEYFSETQRNKGNFPGRFSGRQFSNSRSEMNVSTLELGDSALYLCASSLVKLVTGRYEQFFGPGTRLTVL.

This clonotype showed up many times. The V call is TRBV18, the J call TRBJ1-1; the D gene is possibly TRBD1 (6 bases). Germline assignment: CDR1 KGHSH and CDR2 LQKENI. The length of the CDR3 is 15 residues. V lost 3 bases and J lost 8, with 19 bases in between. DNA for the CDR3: TGTGCCAGCTCACCCCCGGGATCGACAGGAACCGAAGCTTTCTTT. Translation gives CASSPPGSTGTEAFF.

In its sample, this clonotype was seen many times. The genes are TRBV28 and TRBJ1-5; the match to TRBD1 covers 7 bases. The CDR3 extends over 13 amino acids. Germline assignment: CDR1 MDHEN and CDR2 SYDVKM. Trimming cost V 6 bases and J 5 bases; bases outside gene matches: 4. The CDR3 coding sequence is TGTGCCAGCAGGACGACAGGGCATCAGCCCCAGCATTTT. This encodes CASRTTGHQPQHF.

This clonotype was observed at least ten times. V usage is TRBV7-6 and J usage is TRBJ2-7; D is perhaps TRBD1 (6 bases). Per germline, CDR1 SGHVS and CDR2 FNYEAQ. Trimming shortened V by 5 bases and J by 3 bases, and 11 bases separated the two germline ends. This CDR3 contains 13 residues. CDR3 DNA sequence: TGTGCCAGCAGCCCGGGACACCACTACGAGCAGTACTTC. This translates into CASSPGHHYEQYF.

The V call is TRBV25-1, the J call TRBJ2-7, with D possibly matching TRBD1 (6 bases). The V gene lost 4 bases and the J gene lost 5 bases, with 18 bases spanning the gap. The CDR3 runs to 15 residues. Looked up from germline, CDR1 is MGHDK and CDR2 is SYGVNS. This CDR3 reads CASSAPQGPEDEQYF. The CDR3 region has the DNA TGTGCCAGCAGTGCTCCACAGGGCCCCGAGGACGAGCAGTACTTC.

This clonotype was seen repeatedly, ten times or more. The CDR3 DNA follows: TGCGCCAGCAGCTTGGGGCCAGAAAACTATGGCTACACCTTC. Translated, it gives CASSLGPENYGYTF. This chain connects TRBV5-1 to TRBJ1-2; the D is unclear. The germline CDR1 and CDR2 sequences are SGHRS and YFSETQ. Trimming shortened V by 0 bases and J by 2 bases, and 8 bases separated the two germline ends. The CDR3 has 14 residues.

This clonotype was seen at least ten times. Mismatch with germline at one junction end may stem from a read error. CDR3 DNA: TGCAGCGTTGAAGGGGGACCTTTC. Protein sequence: CSVEGGPF. J is TRBJ2-7 and V is TRBV29-1, with D perhaps given as TRBD1 or TRBD2 (5 bases each). Germline CDR1 SQVTM, CDR2 ANQGSEA. This CDR3 region has 8 residues.

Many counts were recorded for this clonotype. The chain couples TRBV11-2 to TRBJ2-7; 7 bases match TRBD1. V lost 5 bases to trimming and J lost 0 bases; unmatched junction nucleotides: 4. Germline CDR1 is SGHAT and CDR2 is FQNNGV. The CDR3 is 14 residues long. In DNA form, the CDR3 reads TGTGCCAGCAGCCTTTGGACAGGCTCCTACGAGCAGTACTTC. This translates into CASSLWTGSYEQYF. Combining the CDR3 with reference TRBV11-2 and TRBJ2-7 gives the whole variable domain EAGVAQSPRYKIIEKRQSVAFWCNPISGHATLYWYQQILGQGPKLLIQFQNNGVVDDSQLPKDRFSAERLKGVDSTLKIQPAKLEDSAVYLCASSLWTGSYEQYFGPGTRLTVT.